The 24 T cell receptor beta chains reported below all come from one sample, sequenced in a study of blood T cell repertoires in COVID-19 (dated by TCRdb to the early 2020s). Preparation of the library involved the immunoSEQ multiplex PCR assay. TCRdb mirrors the immuneACCESS table, restricted to in-frame sequences. Some clones are absent from its copies; in checked studies, under half trace to an unresolved V gene, and the reason for the others is unknown. This sample gives about 120,000 clones in total; around 77% of them show up just once. 7.9% of the sample is in the top ten clones. The sequencing sample was made of peripheral blood. Every receptor here comes from a human donor in a cohort sampled during active COVID-19.

V and J are TRBV11-3 and TRBJ2-7, with D unresolved. The CDR3 loop spans 15 amino acids. V lost 0 bases to trimming and J lost 3 bases, with 12 bases between them. Germline-derived CDR1 and CDR2 are SGHNT and YENEEA. CDR3 in DNA: TGTGCCAGCAGCTTAGACTCTGGCTTTAACTACGAGCAGTACTTC. It encodes CASSLDSGFNYEQYF.

The chain recombines TRBV27 with TRBJ2-7; 13 bases are shared with TRBD2. The J segment lost 4 bases and the V segment lost 6 bases, leaving 6 bases of the junction unmatched. This CDR3 comprises 15 residues. Germline V gene sequence: CDR1 MNHEY, CDR2 SMNVEV (reference sequence). CDR3 region: CASRRGTSGIYEQYF. CDR3 nucleotides: TGTGCCAGCAGGCGTGGGACTAGCGGGATTTACGAGCAGTACTTC.

The chain links TRBV11-2 to TRBJ1-1; 7 bases align to TRBD1. The CDR3 totals 16 residues. The ends lost 0 bases at V and 4 bases at J; junction bases unmatched: 8. Germline V gives CDR1 SGHAT, CDR2 FQNNGV. The CDR3 region is CASSLERGGTGTEAFF. CDR3 coding DNA: TGTGCCAGCAGCTTAGAACGAGGGGGCACAGGCACTGAAGCTTTCTTT.

This clone is a singleton in its sample. The rearrangement uses TRBV27 and TRBJ2-7; D is undetermined. The V gene's germline CDR1 is MNHEY and CDR2 SMNVEV (reference sequence). Trimming removed 5 bases at V and 4 bases at J, with 9 bases between. There are 12 residues in the CDR3. The CDR3 loop reads CASSLSGYEQYF. The CDR3 DNA is TGTGCCAGCAGTCTCTCGGGTTACGAGCAGTACTTC.

The chain joins TRBV11-2 to TRBJ2-5; 8 bases match TRBD2. Germline V gene sequence: CDR1 SGHAT, CDR2 FQNNGV. V lost 3 bases and J lost 7; bases outside the gene matches: 7. The CDR3 has 14 amino acids. The CDR3 DNA sequence: TGTGCCAGCAGCTTGGCGGGAGGAGTCGGGACCCAGTACTTC. Translating it yields CASSLAGGVGTQYF. Full variable domain (outside the CDR3, taken from reference TRBV11-2 and TRBJ2-5): EAGVAQSPRYKIIEKRQSVAFWCNPISGHATLYWYQQILGQGPKLLIQFQNNGVVDDSQLPKDRFSAERLKGVDSTLKIQPAKLEDSAVYLCASSLAGGVGTQYFGPGTRLLVL.

This clone has a handful of counts. V is TRBV19 and J is TRBJ1-4, with D hard to call. Trimming stripped 4 bases from V and 4 bases from J, with 7 bases between. Germline V gives CDR1 LNHDA, CDR2 SQIVND (reference sequence). The CDR3 extends over 13 amino acids. The CDR3 nucleotides are TGTGCCAGTAGTAACGCAGTTAATGAAAAACTGTTTTTT. Its protein is CASSNAVNEKLFF.

This chain uses TRBV5-4 with TRBJ1-6; a possible D gene is TRBD1 (5 bases). Per germline, CDR1 SGHNT and CDR2 YYREEE (reference sequence). This CDR3 comprises 18 residues. Trimming removed 3 bases from V and 8 bases from J, with 24 bases in between. CDR3 coding DNA: TGTGCCAGCAGCTCTTTGGGGGGGGGACTCCTTCGGCATTCACCCCTCCACTTT. Amino acid sequence: CASSSLGGGLLRHSPLHF.

This sequence joins TRBV3-1 (or the pseudogene TRBV3-2) and TRBJ2-5; 7 nucleotides match TRBD2. This CDR3 is 14 amino acids long. J gave up 5 bases and V 6 bases, and 9 bases lay outside the gene matches. Germline-derived CDR1 and CDR2 are LGHDT and YNNKEL (reference sequence). In nucleotides, the CDR3 is TGTGCCAGCAGGATGATCGGACTAGAGGAGACCCAGTACTTC. Its protein product is CASRMIGLEETQYF.

The chain employs TRBV2 and TRBJ2-7; 9 nucleotides line up with TRBD2. The CDR3 spans 14 residues. The germline V gene encodes CDR1 SNHLY and CDR2 FYNNEI. J lost 6 bases, V lost 8 bases, and 11 bases had no gene match. In DNA form, the CDR3 reads TGTGCCAGCGTAAGGGGACTAGCCTCCGGCGAGCAGTACTTC. It specifies CASVRGLASGEQYF.

This clone was counted a few times. The chain uses TRBV4-1 and TRBJ1-1; weak D call: TRBD1 (5 bases). The CDR3 totals 17 residues. V was pared by 2 bases and J by 7 bases, with 23 bases between. Germline assignment: CDR1 MGHRA and CDR2 YSYEKL. The CDR3 loop reads CASSQSGEHSVTGEAFF. The CDR3 DNA reads as TGCGCCAGCAGCCAATCCGGTGAGCACAGTGTCACAGGTGAAGCTTTCTTT.

This clone has a handful of counts. The chain uses TRBV4-1 and TRBJ2-7, with D uncertain. CDR1 MGHRA and CDR2 YSYEKL come from the germline V gene. The CDR3 length is 13 residues. The V end was cut by 0 bases, the J end by 3 bases, with 6 bases between. The chain's CDR3 is CASSQELSYEQYF. The CDR3 coding sequence is TGCGCCAGCAGCCAAGAGCTTAGCTACGAGCAGTACTTC.

The CDR3 loop is CAISDDPSGRGGETQYF. In nucleotides, the CDR3 is TGTGCCATCAGTGACGATCCTAGCGGGAGGGGAGGGGAGACCCAGTACTTC. This chain links TRBV10-3 with TRBJ2-5, with 12 bases lining up with TRBD2. Germline trimming cut 3 bases from V and 5 bases from J; bases unmatched to any gene: 10. CDR1 and CDR2 from the germline V gene are ENHRY and SYGVKD. The CDR3 length is 17 residues.

The chain recombines TRBV11-3 with TRBJ2-7; 9 nucleotides match TRBD1. Losses at the gene ends were 5 bases for V and 2 bases for J; bases not matched to a gene: 7. This CDR3 has 15 residues. Germline V gives CDR1 SGHNT, CDR2 YENEEA. The CDR3 region is CASSATGQGTYEQYF. DNA of the CDR3: TGTGCCAGCAGCGCCACGGGACAGGGCACCTACGAGCAGTACTTC.

This chain joins TRBV15 and TRBJ1-5, with unresolved D. The CDR3 sequence is 14 residues long. Germline CDR1 is LNHNV and CDR2 is YYDKDF (reference sequence). V was trimmed by 2 bases and J by 4 bases, leaving 9 bases between them. The CDR3 sequence is CATSRSQDNQPQHF. CDR3 nucleotide sequence: TGTGCCACCAGCAGAAGTCAGGATAATCAGCCCCAGCATTTT.

The chain combines TRBV28 with TRBJ1-3; the match to TRBD1 covers 9 bases. CDR1 and CDR2 from the germline V gene are MDHEN and SYDVKM. There are 17 residues in the CDR3. V shed 6 bases and J 2 bases; nucleotides not matched to a gene: 11. The CDR3 bases are TGTGCCAGCAGGCGACAGGGGGTAGTTATGCCTGGAAACACCATATATTTT. Protein: CASRRQGVVMPGNTIYF.

The V call is TRBV6-6, the J call TRBJ1-2, with 10 bases that match TRBD1. Germline V lookup: CDR1 MNHNY, CDR2 SVGAGI (reference sequence). V lost 5 bases, J lost 0 bases, and 9 bases stayed unmatched. CDR3 size: 17 residues. The CDR3 is CASSPGTGVYSNYGYTF. CDR3 nucleotide sequence: TGTGCCAGCAGTCCCGGGACAGGGGTTTATTCTAACTATGGCTACACCTTC.

The rearrangement links TRBV2 to TRBJ2-5; 9 nucleotides line up with TRBD2. The CDR3 totals 14 residues. Germline loops: CDR1 SNHLY, CDR2 FYNNEI. Losses at the gene ends were 7 bases for V and 2 bases for J; bases not matched to a gene: 5. The CDR3 nucleotides read TGTGCCAGCACCGCGGGGGGGGGTCAAGAGACCCAGTACTTC. Its translation: CASTAGGGQETQYF.

The V call is TRBV6-1, the J call TRBJ2-7, with a tentative D call TRBD2 (5 bases). With 3 bases removed from V and 9 bases from J, the gap between germline ends came to 12 bases. Germline V CDR1 and CDR2: MNHNS, SASEGT. This CDR3 contains 12 residues. CDR3 in DNA: TGTGCCAGCAGTGAGGGGAGCTCACGGCAGTACTTC. Translated, it gives CASSEGSSRQYF.

This clone was found a few times. J is TRBJ1-1 and V is TRBV11-3, with 7 positions matching TRBD1. This CDR3 region has 13 residues. CDR1 and CDR2 (germline): SGHNT, YENEEA. J lost 4 bases, V lost 5 bases, and 4 bases had no gene match. The CDR3 bases are TGTGCCAGCAGCCAGGGGGACAGCACTGAAGCTTTCTTT. It codes for CASSQGDSTEAFF.

The genes are TRBV9 and TRBJ1-3; D gene unclear. Per the germline V gene, CDR1 is SGDLS and CDR2 is YYNGEE. There are 14 residues in the CDR3. Trimming took 4 bases from V and 0 from J, leaving 8 bases between them. CDR3 amino acids: CASSPGGSGNTIYF. Written as DNA, the CDR3 is TGTGCCAGCAGCCCCGGCGGCTCTGGAAACACCATATATTTT.

The gene calls are TRBV5-1 and TRBJ2-3; possibly TRBD2 for D (6 bases). There are 15 residues in the CDR3. V lost 0 bases, J lost 5 bases, and 13 bases lay in between. Germline CDR1 and CDR2: SGHRS and YFSETQ. CDR3: CASSLDGSAKDTQYF. Written as DNA, the CDR3 is TGCGCCAGCAGCTTGGACGGGAGTGCAAAAGATACGCAGTATTTT.

This chain links TRBV30 with TRBJ1-1; D gene unclear. The CDR3 contains 12 residues. Germline CDR1 is GTSNPN and CDR2 is SVGIG (reference sequence). The V gene lost 1 base and the J gene lost 6 bases, with 9 bases spanning the gap. CDR3 DNA: TGTGCCTGGAGTGATTTGAGGGCTGAAGCTTTCTTT. This codes for CAWSDLRAEAFF.

The sample holds a few counts of this clone. This chain links TRBV9 with TRBJ2-5; 9 bases align to TRBD1. The CDR3 totals 15 residues. V lost 3 bases and J lost 5; bases outside the gene matches: 8. Germline V gene sequence: CDR1 SGDLS, CDR2 YYNGEE. The CDR3 coding sequence is TGTGCCAGCAGCGCCGGGACAGGGTTTGGGGAGACCCAGTACTTC. This encodes CASSAGTGFGETQYF.

The V gene is TRBV7-6, the J gene TRBJ2-7; D is possibly TRBD2 (6 bases). CDR3 size: 16 residues. CDR1 and CDR2 (germline): SGHVS, FNYEAQ. V was trimmed by 4 bases and J by 0 bases, leaving 16 bases between them. This CDR3 reads CASSSRGGATSYEQYF. DNA of the CDR3: TGTGCCAGCAGCTCTAGGGGAGGAGCTACCTCCTACGAGCAGTACTTC. Together with reference TRBV7-6 and TRBJ2-7, the CDR3 gives the full variable domain: GAGVSQSPRYKVTKRGQDVALRCDPISGHVSLYWYRQALGQGPEFLTYFNYEAQQDKSGLPNDRFSAERPEGSISTLTIQRTEQRDSAMYRCASSSRGGATSYEQYFGPGTRLTVT.